The entry below describes one T cell receptor beta chain. The antigen remains undetermined. The sample comes from a study of cytomegalovirus exposure and HLA in healthy donors. Germline V gene sequence: CDR1 SQVTM, CDR2 ANQGSEA. The CDR3 has 15 residues. Trimming cost V 6 bases and J 3 bases; bases outside gene matches: 10. Overall study findings and caveats: An ancestry cluster, one associated with Asian ancestry, reportedly showed fewer N-insertions than the approximately 720-donor mean in a later analysis. Around 160 TCR beta chains were listed as cytomegalovirus-associated. Most CMV-associated TCR beta chains were later found to appear HLA-restricted.

PCR primers comprised 60 Vbeta and 13 Jbeta primers. TCRdb's table, derived via immunoSEQ multiplex PCR, lists solely in-frame clones and lacks some. The sample includes under 50,000 clones. The sequencing sample was made of PBMCs. The gene calls are TRBV29-1 and TRBJ1-2; 10 bases map to TRBD1. The clonotype originates from a male donor in good health and CMV-seronegative. The CDR3 loop is CSVGETGGAYYGYTF. In nucleotides, the CDR3 is TGCAGCGTCGGAGAGACAGGGGGCGCCTACTATGGCTACACCTTC.